The T cell receptor beta chain described here comes from a study of blood T cell repertoires in COVID-19. Study overall: The United States, Italy and Spain were the sources of the acute and convalescent COVID-19 samples. T cells, B-cell-depleted T cells, or PBMCs provided the cDNA or gDNA that served as material.

Authors' methods: Amplified reference gene primers provided the basis for estimating nucleated cell counts. Produced via immunoSEQ multiplex PCR; TCRdb's table is partial and in-frame only. The DNA was the basis for D and trimming; V, J and clone size are from that table. This sample yields over 100,000 clones, of which about 80% are seen a single time; approximately 7% belongs to the top ten. CDR3 length equals 16 residues. J was trimmed by 2 bases and V by 4 bases; bases with no gene match: 10. Looked up from germline, CDR1 is SGHRS and CDR2 is YFSETQ. The source of this sequence is a woman in her forties or fifties with acute or convalescent COVID-19. Sequencing was done on a sample of peripheral blood. The chain is built from TRBV5-1 and TRBJ2-7; 9 bases match TRBD1. The CDR3 nucleotides read TGCGCCAGCAGCCGGTCGCCGGGACAGGGAGCCTACGAGCAGTACTTC. Amino acids: CASSRSPGQGAYEQYF. The complete variable domain, with remaining parts taken from reference TRBV5-1 and TRBJ2-7, reads KAGVTQTPRYLIKTRGQQVTLSCSPISGHRSVSWYQQTPGQGLQFLFEYFSETQRNKGNFPGRFSGRQFSNSRSEMNVSTLELGDSALYLCASSRSPGQGAYEQYFGPGTRLTVT.